Presented here are 26 T cell receptor beta chains from one specimen sequenced in a study of tumor and adjacent non-tumor tissue in lung cancer. RNA was extracted from bulk tissue without any cell sorting. More than 3 cm separated this lung sample from the edge of the tumor. The library came from three nested PCR rounds adapted from ARM-PCR protocols. A single record per CDR3 protein comes from TCRdb applying MiXCR to the multiplex PCR reads. The table lists 50,000 to 60,000 distinct CDR3 sequences, 74% of them singletons, with around a quarter in the top ten. Sequencing used distant non-tumor lung tissue. These TCRs come from a woman between 55 and 75 years old with non-small cell lung cancer.

A remark on this clonotype: No conserved phenylalanine or tryptophan is present at the end of the CDR3, so a read error is the likely explanation. The chain couples TRBV29-1 to TRBJ1-1, with a possible D match to TRBD1 (5 bases). The CDR3 is 12 residues long. Per germline, CDR1 SQVTM and CDR2 ANQGSEA. The CDR3 DNA follows: TGCAGCGTCAGGGTCAGGGATACTGGAGCTTTCATT. Encoded protein: CSVRVRDTGAFI.

By frequency in the sample, this clonotype is medium-sized. V is TRBV6-2 or TRBV6-3 and J is TRBJ2-5; TRBD2 matches 7 bases. The CDR3 covers 16 residues. CDR1 is MNHEY, CDR2 SVGEGT, per germline. With 5 bases clipped from V and 0 bases from J, the junction kept 9 bases outside the gene matches. The CDR3 nucleotides are TGTGCCAGCAGTACCCCCCGAAGCGGGGACCAAGAGACCCAGTACTTC. Encoded protein: CASSTPRSGDQETQYF.

Points on this clonotype: At one boundary the junction diverges from the germline segment, which might be a read error. The DNA of the CDR3 is TGCAGTGCTAGGGAGGGGCCCAAAACCATTCAGTACTTC. Translation gives CSAREGPKTIQYF. The gene calls are TRBV20-1 and TRBJ2-4; tentatively, D is TRBD2 (6 bases). Germline V gene lookup returns CDR1 DFQATT and CDR2 SNEGSKA (reference sequence). The CDR3 has 13 amino acids.

The rearrangement joins TRBV13 to TRBJ2-5; perhaps D is TRBD1 or TRBD2 (5 bases each). CDR3 length: 15 residues. Germline V gene data show CDR1 as PRHDT and CDR2 as FYEKMQ (reference sequence). Between the trimmed V and J ends, which lost 7 bases and 2 bases, there was a span of 17 bases. The CDR3 sequence is CASNNRPGPQETQYF. Written as DNA, the CDR3 is TGTGCCAGCAACAATAGACCGGGGCCACAAGAGACCCAGTACTTC.

The chain recombines TRBV10-3 with TRBJ1-4; a possible D gene is TRBD1 (6 bases). Looked up from germline, CDR1 is ENHRY and CDR2 is SYGVKD. The CDR3 has 13 residues. The CDR3 loop reads CVVNNPGEEKLFF. CDR3 nucleotides: TGTGTCGTCAATAACCCAGGGGAGGAAAAACTGTTTTTT.

As for this clonotype: The CDR3 end shows no conserved phenylalanine or tryptophan, and so a read error is likely. For the CDR3, the DNA is TGTACCAGCAGTCCGCGACTAGCGGGAGACTCCACCGGGGAGCTGTTTTCT. It encodes CTSSPRLAGDSTGELFS. This rearrangement joins TRBV11-1 to TRBJ2-2; 12 bases are shared with TRBD2. The CDR3 length is 17 residues. CDR1 and CDR2 from the germline V gene are SGHAT and FQDESV (reference sequence).

As concerns this clonotype: Germline and junction disagree at one end, which may indicate a read error. The CDR3 DNA is TGCGCCAGCAGCTTTCTTCCCGGGACAGGGAAAAACGAGCACTATTTC. Translating gives CASSFLPGTGKNEHYF. The V gene is TRBV4-3, the J gene TRBJ2-7, with 9 bases identical to TRBD1. The CDR3 is 16 amino acids. Germline V gene data show CDR1 as LGHNA and CDR2 as YSLEER.

This clonotype was seen at least ten times. V usage is TRBV6-1 and J usage is TRBJ2-1; TRBD1 matches at 7 bases. Germline lookup yields CDR1 MNHNS and CDR2 SASEGT. The CDR3 loop spans 15 amino acids. Trimming at V came to 1 base and at J to 5 bases, leaving 5 bases not matched to a gene. CDR3 bases: TGTGCCAGCAGTGAAGGACAGGGTGGCCACAATGAGCAGTTCTTC. Its translation: CASSEGQGGHNEQFF.

Note on this clonotype: As the CDR3 is not closed by the conserved phenylalanine or tryptophan, this likely results from a read error. The rearrangement links TRBV6-5 to TRBJ2-5, with D possibly TRBD1 on 6 matching bases. Trimming stripped 5 bases from V and 6 bases from J, with 16 bases between. Germline V gene sequence: CDR1 MNHEY, CDR2 SVGAGI. CDR3 length: 14 amino acids. The CDR3 region is CASSRTEDQKTQYI. DNA for the CDR3: TGTGCCAGCAGTCGGACAGAGGATCAGAAGACCCAGTACATC.

This clonotype was detected ten times or more. The genes are TRBV5-4 and TRBJ2-1; D is possibly TRBD1 (7 bases). Germline V lookup: CDR1 SGHNT, CDR2 YYREEE (reference sequence). V lost 3 bases and J 3 bases, leaving 22 bases between the germline ends. The CDR3 contains 18 residues. The CDR3 is CASSSHWWRRDSYNEQFF. CDR3 DNA: TGTGCCAGCAGCTCGCATTGGTGGAGGCGGGACAGCTACAATGAGCAGTTCTTC.

This clonotype has ten or more counts. The chain joins TRBV20-1 to TRBJ2-7, with D perhaps given as TRBD1 or TRBD2 (6 bases each). The germline V and J ends were trimmed by 3 bases and 4 bases, with 22 bases remaining between them. This CDR3 comprises 16 residues. Germline values: CDR1 DFQATT, CDR2 SNEGSKA (reference sequence). The chain's CDR3 is CSASLPEEGVGYEQYF. As DNA, the CDR3 is TGCAGTGCTAGCCTACCCGAGGAGGGGGTGGGTTACGAGCAGTACTTC.

CDR3 amino acids: CARSLDTGCQEQYF. The CDR3 DNA sequence: TGTGCCAGGAGTCTCGATACGGGGTGCCAGGAGCAGTACTTC. The rearrangement uses TRBV6-2 or TRBV6-3 and TRBJ2-7; D is perhaps TRBD2 (5 bases). The V and J ends lost 9 bases and 7 bases respectively, with 22 bases between them. This CDR3 spans 14 amino acids. Germline CDR1 and CDR2: MNHEY and SVGEGT.

As to this clonotype: A read error is possible here, since a much larger clone lies one base away. In this CDR3 the conserved last residue, phenylalanine or tryptophan, is missing, so a read error is likely. The chain uses TRBV20-1 and TRBJ2-5; 7 bases map to TRBD1. The V segment lost 5 bases and the J segment 2 bases; nucleotides outside the gene matches: 5. The CDR3 contains 13 residues. Per the germline V gene, CDR1 is DFQATT and CDR2 is SNEGSKA (reference sequence). The CDR3 region is CSALRDRQETQYV. The DNA for the CDR3 is TGCAGTGCTCTCCGGGACAGACAAGAGACCCAGTACGTC.

Comments on this clonotype: Its ends do not fully match the called genes, so a read error is possible. The gene calls are TRBV4-3 and TRBJ2-4; 9 bases match TRBD1. This CDR3 comprises 15 residues. Looked up from germline, CDR1 is LGHNA and CDR2 is YSLEER. The CDR3 reads CASSPGQGIIDIQYF. The CDR3 nucleotides read TGCGCCAGCAGTCCGGGACAGGGAATCATCGACATTCAGTACTTT.

This clonotype occurred many times. The chain couples TRBV28 to TRBJ2-7; TRBD2 matches at 15 bases. J was trimmed by 4 bases and V by 8 bases; bases with no gene match: 0. This CDR3 has 13 residues. The V gene's germline CDR1 is MDHEN and CDR2 SYDVKM. The CDR3 DNA follows: TGTGCCAGCGGGACTAGCGGGAGGTACGAGCAGTACTTC. Its translation is CASGTSGRYEQYF.

Comments on this clonotype: A read error may be the cause here, since a much bigger clone is one base away. This chain connects TRBV20-1 to TRBJ2-7; D is unresolved. Germline V gene sequence: CDR1 DFQATT, CDR2 SNEGSKA (reference sequence). Between the trimmed V and J ends, which lost 8 bases and 0 bases, there was a span of 14 bases. The CDR3 spans 13 residues. CDR3 sequence reads: CSTDGPSSYEQYF. CDR3 coding DNA: TGCAGTACGGACGGGCCGAGCTCCTACGAGCAGTACTTC.

Note on this clonotype: A much larger clone differs by one base, so this may be a read error. The chain uses TRBV12-3 or TRBV12-4 and TRBJ2-7, with 9 nucleotides matching TRBD1. This CDR3 is built from 14 residues. CDR3 loop: CTSISGTGRYEQYF. CDR3 nucleotide sequence: TGTACCAGCATTTCCGGGACAGGGCGCTACGAGCAGTACTTC.

In the case of this clonotype: The junction does not match germline at one end; this may be a read error. The chain is built from TRBV12-3 or TRBV12-4 and TRBJ2-2; D is undetermined. The CDR3 is made up of 14 amino acids. The CDR3 region is CANSLRHNTRELFF. The DNA for the CDR3 is TGTGCCAACAGTTTGAGGCACAACACCAGGGAGCTGTTTTTT.

On this clonotype itself: An end of the junction does not agree with germline; a read error may underlie this. This CDR3 reads CASTLGVATHEQFF. The CDR3 DNA reads TGTGCCAGCACTTTAGGTGTAGCAACCCATGAGCAGTTCTTC. The rearrangement uses TRBV12-3 or TRBV12-4 and TRBJ2-1, with D unresolved. The CDR3 totals 14 residues.

Points on this clonotype: No conserved phenylalanine or tryptophan is present at the end of the CDR3, so a read error is the likely explanation. The CDR3 spells CASGFSFSSTDTQYL. In DNA, the CDR3 is TGTGCCAGCGGGTTCAGCTTCTCTAGCACAGATACGCAGTATCTT. V gene TRBV6-2 or TRBV6-3 combines with J gene TRBJ2-3; D unresolved. CDR1 MNHEY and CDR2 SVGEGT come from the germline V gene. The CDR3 contains 15 residues. With 8 bases removed from V and 0 bases from J, the gap between germline ends came to 15 bases.

This clonotype was counted many times. The V call is TRBV6-6, the J call TRBJ1-1; 7 bases are a match to TRBD1. The CDR3 has 13 residues. From germline, CDR1 is MNHNY and CDR2 SVGAGI (reference sequence). V was clipped by 7 bases and J by 5 bases; unmatched bases: 7. The CDR3 nucleotides read TGTGCCAGCACCCGACAGGGTGGAACTGAAGCTTTCTTT. Translation gives CASTRQGGTEAFF.

CDR3 sequence: CASSFDLDGLAEAFF. CDR3 bases: TGTGCCAGCAGCTTTGATTTGGACGGTTTAGCTGAAGCTTTCTTT. The rearrangement links TRBV7-9 to TRBJ1-1; D uncertain. The germline gives CDR1 SEHNR, CDR2 FQNEAQ (reference sequence). V lost 3 bases to trimming and J lost 6 bases, with 17 bases between them. The CDR3 contains 15 residues.

Concerning this clonotype itself: At one boundary the junction diverges from the germline segment, which might be a read error. CDR3 residues: CASSVGSGVYIF. In nucleotides, the CDR3 is TGTGCCAGTAGCGTAGGTTCGGGAGTCTACATCTTC. V usage is TRBV11-2 and J usage is TRBJ1-2; D not resolved. The CDR3 has 12 residues. Germline lookup yields CDR1 SGHAT and CDR2 FQNNGV.

In regard to this clonotype: Germline and junction disagree at one end, which may indicate a read error. The CDR3 spells CAIQRGDTETFF. For the CDR3, the DNA is TGTGCCATACAGAGAGGCGACACTGAAACTTTCTTT. The chain carries TRBV12-3 or TRBV12-4 and TRBJ1-1; no firm D call. The CDR3 spans 12 residues.

A note on this clonotype: An end of the junction differs from the germline gene, which may be a read error. This chain uses TRBV4-3 with TRBJ2-3; 11 bases line up with TRBD1. CDR3 length: 15 residues. CDR1 is LGHNA, CDR2 YSLEER, per germline. CDR3 sequence (DNA): TGCGTCAGCAGCTCGGACAGGGGGCGCACAGATACGCAATATTTT. Amino acid sequence: CVSSSDRGRTDTQYF.

As regards this clonotype: An end of the junction does not agree with germline; a read error may underlie this. The J gene is TRBJ2-3, the V gene TRBV6-2 or TRBV6-3, with D possibly being TRBD2 (5 bases). Germline-derived CDR1 and CDR2 are MNHEY and SVGEGT. This CDR3 contains 15 residues. The chain's CDR3 is CASSKEVMSTDTQYF. CDR3 coding DNA: TGCGCCAGCAGTAAGGAGGTGATGTCCACAGATACGCAGTATTTT.